The next 29 T cell receptor beta chains were all read from a single sample in a study of blood T cell repertoires in COVID-19. The protocol was immunoSEQ multiplex PCR, while the TCRdb copy is restricted to in-frame clones and leaves out a portion. The sample lists 30,000 to 40,000 clones, around 85% occurring once. The source material was peripheral blood. The receptor set was obtained from a man aged 60-69 years with active or convalescent COVID-19.

This chain links TRBV4-2 with TRBJ1-1, with D maybe TRBD1 (5 bases). The CDR3 loop spans 15 amino acids. Germline V gene lookup returns CDR1 LGHNA and CDR2 YNFKEQ. V lost 4 bases and J lost 5, with 17 bases in between. This chain's CDR3 is CASSPARGVGTEAFF. Here the CDR3 DNA reads TGTGCCAGCAGCCCCGCCCGGGGGGTGGGGACTGAAGCTTTCTTT.

V and J are TRBV12-3 or TRBV12-4 and TRBJ1-1; D remains ambiguous. The CDR3 consists of 13 residues. V was shortened by 9 bases and J by 4 bases, with 15 bases between the two germline ends. The CDR3 sequence: CASGGKVGTEAFF. The CDR3 region has the DNA TGTGCCAGTGGCGGGAAGGTGGGCACTGAAGCTTTCTTT.

The chain has TRBV9 and TRBJ1-2, with TRBD1 identical over 7 bases. Trimming took 4 bases from V and 5 from J; bases not matched to a gene: 11. The CDR3 consists of 15 residues. The V gene's germline CDR1 is SGDLS and CDR2 YYNGEE. This chain's CDR3 is CASSTRDSELYGYTF. The CDR3 coding sequence is TGTGCCAGCAGCACCCGGGACAGCGAATTATATGGCTACACCTTC.

The chain links TRBV6-2 or TRBV6-3 to TRBJ1-5; possible D gene TRBD1, 5 bases. The germline V gene has CDR1 MNHEY and CDR2 SVGEGT. CDR3 length equals 17 residues. V was trimmed by 0 bases and J by 0 bases, leaving 12 bases between them. CDR3 loop: CASSYSGRGYSNQPQHF. CDR3 sequence (DNA): TGTGCCAGCAGTTACTCGGGCCGGGGGTATAGCAATCAGCCCCAGCATTTT.

The rearrangement uses TRBV7-8 and TRBJ2-1, with TRBD1 as a possible D gene (6 bases). V gave up 3 bases and J gave up 0 bases, with 15 bases separating them. Germline V gives CDR1 SGHVS, CDR2 FQNEAQ. The CDR3 has 17 amino acids. The CDR3 coding sequence is TGTGCCAGCAGCTTCCGGACCGGACAGAGCTCCTACAATGAGCAGTTCTTC. Translated, it gives CASSFRTGQSSYNEQFF.

This chain uses TRBV19 with TRBJ2-5; the D gene is possibly TRBD2 (5 bases). This CDR3 contains 13 residues. V lost 6 bases and J lost 8, with 16 bases in between. CDR1 is LNHDA and CDR2 is SQIVND in the germline V gene (reference sequence). CDR3 amino acids: CASSGNSMSTQYF. The CDR3 nucleotides read TGTGCCAGTAGCGGGAACAGTATGAGTACCCAGTACTTC.

The CDR3 nucleotides read TGTGCCAGCAGAGAACAGGGATCCCCCGAGCAGTACGTC. This translates into CASREQGSPEQYV. The chain employs TRBV2 and TRBJ2-7; D possibly corresponds to TRBD1 (6 bases). This CDR3 spans 13 amino acids. Germline assignment: CDR1 SNHLY and CDR2 FYNNEI. Trimming left V 6 bases short and J 6 bases short, with 15 bases between.

The V gene is TRBV7-9, the J gene TRBJ1-6, with 11 bases aligning to TRBD1. Germline lookup yields CDR1 SEHNR and CDR2 FQNEAQ (reference sequence). The CDR3 is 16 residues long. V trimming: 1 base; J trimming: 9 bases; junction bases outside the gene matches: 5. Written as DNA, the CDR3 is TGTGCCAGCAGCTTAGAAGGACAGGGGGCGTTTTCACCCCTCCACTTT. As protein: CASSLEGQGAFSPLHF.

The chain uses TRBV9 and TRBJ2-2; 8 nucleotides align to TRBD1. The CDR3 runs to 17 residues. CDR1 is SGDLS and CDR2 is YYNGEE in the germline V gene. J lost 2 bases, V lost 0 bases, and 6 bases had no gene match. CDR3 amino acids: CASSVGLGQANTGELFF. In DNA, the CDR3 is TGTGCCAGCAGCGTAGGACTGGGACAGGCCAACACCGGGGAGCTGTTTTTT.

CDR3: CASSQDIGGQETQYF. CDR3 DNA: TGTGCCAGCAGCCAAGATATCGGGGGGCAAGAGACCCAGTACTTC. The rearrangement links TRBV14 to TRBJ2-5; 7 nucleotides line up with TRBD2. Per the germline V gene, CDR1 is SGHDN and CDR2 is FVKESK. This CDR3 contains 15 residues. The junction had 3 bases not matched to a gene; V was cut back by 0 bases and J by 2 bases.

The V and J genes are TRBV11-3 and TRBJ2-1; 11 bases are a match to TRBD1. Germline V gene lookup returns CDR1 SGHNT and CDR2 YENEEA. The CDR3 has 15 amino acids. V lost 3 bases and J lost 8; bases outside the gene matches: 6. CDR3 in amino acids: CASSLLGQGAYEQFF. As DNA, the CDR3 is TGTGCCAGCAGCTTGCTAGGACAGGGGGCATATGAGCAGTTCTTC.

This chain uses TRBV18 with TRBJ2-5; TRBD1 aligns across 10 bases. V was pared by 3 bases and J by 5 bases, with 3 bases of the junction left unmatched. This CDR3 has 14 amino acids. The germline V gene has CDR1 KGHSH and CDR2 LQKENI. CDR3 sequence: CASSPTGGPETQYF. Written as DNA, the CDR3 is TGTGCCAGCTCACCGACAGGGGGCCCCGAGACCCAGTACTTC.

The CDR3 spells CASSLGQNNSPLHF. The CDR3 DNA reads TGCGCCAGCAGCTTGGGACAAAATAATTCACCCCTCCACTTT. V gene TRBV5-1 combines with J gene TRBJ1-6; D gene unclear. CDR1 and CDR2 from the germline V gene are SGHRS and YFSETQ. The CDR3 spans 14 residues. V lost 0 bases, J lost 5 bases, and 6 bases lay in between.

The rearrangement links TRBV5-6 to TRBJ1-1; D gene uncertain. V gave up 1 base and J gave up 4 bases, with 8 bases separating them. Germline V lookup: CDR1 SGHDT, CDR2 YYEEEE. This CDR3 contains 13 residues. The CDR3 region is CASSLFGSTEAFF. The CDR3 coding sequence is TGTGCCAGCAGCTTGTTCGGGTCCACTGAAGCTTTCTTT. Full variable domain (outside the CDR3, taken from reference TRBV5-6 and TRBJ1-1): DAGVTQSPTHLIKTRGQQVTLRCSPKSGHDTVSWYQQALGQGPQFIFQYYEEEERQRGNFPDRFSGHQFPNYSSELNVNALLLGDSALYLCASSLFGSTEAFFGQGTRLTVV.

The gene calls are TRBV4-1 and TRBJ1-6; possibly TRBD1 for D (6 bases). The length of the CDR3 is 16 residues. Trimming shortened V by 0 bases and J by 7 bases, and 13 bases separated the two germline ends. Germline V CDR1 and CDR2: MGHRA, YSYEKL. CDR3 amino acids: CASSQDAGRGNSPLHF. The CDR3 bases are TGCGCCAGCAGCCAAGATGCCGGTAGGGGGAATTCACCCCTCCACTTT.

The chain employs TRBV3-1 (or the pseudogene TRBV3-2) and TRBJ2-7; a possible D gene is TRBD1 (6 bases). Trimming shortened V by 9 bases and J by 2 bases, and 20 bases separated the two germline ends. The CDR3 consists of 15 residues. Germline loops: CDR1 LGHDT, CDR2 YNNKEL (reference sequence). CDR3 loop: CARHPPYREPYEQYV. Here the CDR3 DNA reads TGTGCCAGACACCCACCCTACAGGGAACCCTACGAGCAGTACGTC.

The chain links TRBV5-1 to TRBJ2-5, with D possibly TRBD2 on 5 matching bases. The CDR3 loop spans 14 amino acids. V gave up 4 bases and J gave up 0 bases, with 10 bases separating them. Germline-derived CDR1 and CDR2 are SGHRS and YFSETQ. The chain's CDR3 is CASSPRAYQETQYF. The CDR3, as DNA: TGCGCCAGCAGCCCGCGGGCGTACCAAGAGACCCAGTACTTC.

V and J are TRBV30 and TRBJ1-3; D remains ambiguous. Germline loops: CDR1 GTSNPN, CDR2 SVGIG (reference sequence). There are 16 residues in the CDR3. The V and J ends lost 3 bases and 0 bases respectively, with 15 bases between them. CDR3 DNA: TGTGCCTGGAGCCTCGTTGGGCTAAACTCTGGAAACACCATATATTTT. Its translation is CAWSLVGLNSGNTIYF.

V gene TRBV20-1 combines with J gene TRBJ1-6; weak D call: TRBD1 (6 bases). CDR3 length: 14 amino acids. Germline values: CDR1 DFQATT, CDR2 SNEGSKA (reference sequence). Trimming cost V 3 bases and J 7 bases, with 13 bases left between them. In DNA form, the CDR3 reads TGCAGTGCTAGTGGGGGGCCGTTCAATTCACCCCTCCACTTT. Translated, it gives CSASGGPFNSPLHF.

This clone was seen a single time. The chain is built from TRBV11-3 and TRBJ1-2; 7 nucleotides align to TRBD1. With 3 bases clipped from V and 2 bases from J, the junction kept 6 bases outside the gene matches. CDR3 size: 15 residues. Germline loops: CDR1 SGHNT, CDR2 YENEEA. CDR3 sequence: CASSFGTDWNYGYTF. CDR3 coding DNA: TGTGCCAGCAGCTTTGGGACAGATTGGAACTATGGCTACACCTTC.

The rearrangement links TRBV5-4 to TRBJ2-5; 15 bases are shared with TRBD2. V dropped 3 bases and J dropped 2; count of bases not matched to a gene: 8. Germline CDR1 reads SGHNT; CDR2 reads YYREEE (reference sequence). The CDR3 has 18 amino acids. The CDR3 DNA reads TGTGCCAGCAGCTCGGGACTAGCGGGAGGCCCCTCACAAGAGACCCAGTACTTC. Translated: CASSSGLAGGPSQETQYF.

This chain uses TRBV7-8 with TRBJ1-4; D ambiguous. CDR3 size: 14 residues. The germline V gene encodes CDR1 SGHVS and CDR2 FQNEAQ. The ends were cut back, 3 bases at V and 3 bases at J, with 8 bases in the middle. CDR3 coding DNA: TGTGCCAGCAGCTTGACAAGTGCTAATGAAAAACTGTTTTTT. It encodes CASSLTSANEKLFF. The full variable domain, its missing parts supplied by reference TRBV7-8 and TRBJ1-4, is GAGVSQSPRYKVAKRGQDVALRCDPISGHVSLFWYQQALGQGPEFLTYFQNEAQLDKSGLPSDRFFAERPEGSVSTLKIQRTQQEDSAVYLCASSLTSANEKLFFGSGTQLSVL.

The DNA of the CDR3 is TGTGCCAGCAGCCCCGCGGTTTTTGGAAACACCATATATTTT. This encodes CASSPAVFGNTIYF. This rearrangement joins TRBV7-8 to TRBJ1-3; no firm D call. Germline assignment: CDR1 SGHVS and CDR2 FQNEAQ. V was pared by 5 bases and J by 3 bases, with 11 bases between. The CDR3 is 14 residues long.

The chain combines TRBV5-1 with TRBJ1-2; 9 nucleotides agree with TRBD1. The CDR3 covers 14 residues. J was trimmed by 5 bases and V by 2 bases; bases with no gene match: 4. CDR1 SGHRS and CDR2 YFSETQ come from the germline V gene. The CDR3 nucleotides read TGCGCCAGCAGCTTACCACAGGGGGCGTATGGCTACACCTTC. Translating gives CASSLPQGAYGYTF.

The V gene is TRBV6-5, the J gene TRBJ2-3, with a weak D call TRBD1 (6 bases). V gave up 7 bases and J gave up 4 bases, with 15 bases separating them. The germline gives CDR1 MNHEY, CDR2 SVGAGI. CDR3 length: 14 amino acids. CDR3 loop: CASTPRWGPDTQYF. The CDR3 nucleotides are TGTGCCAGCACCCCCCGGTGGGGGCCAGATACGCAGTATTTT.

V gene TRBV7-9 combines with J gene TRBJ2-5; 9 nucleotides line up with TRBD2. Germline CDR1 SEHNR, CDR2 FQNEAQ (reference sequence). CDR3 size: 14 residues. The junction had 6 bases not matched to a gene; V was cut back by 6 bases and J by 4 bases. The CDR3 nucleotides read TGTGCCAGCAGGGGGCGGGGGGGCCGAGAGACCCAGTACTTC. Translating it yields CASRGRGGRETQYF.

The chain couples TRBV7-9 to TRBJ2-2; TRBD1 aligns across 7 bases. Germline values: CDR1 SEHNR, CDR2 FQNEAQ (reference sequence). CDR3 length: 16 residues. The J segment lost 3 bases and the V segment lost 5 bases, leaving 9 bases of the junction unmatched. CDR3 residues: CASSPLGQRHTGELFF. In DNA, the CDR3 is TGTGCCAGCAGCCCCCTGGGACAGCGACACACCGGGGAGCTGTTTTTT.

The chain couples TRBV6-4 to TRBJ2-1; possibly TRBD2 for D (5 bases). There are 13 residues in the CDR3. CDR1 is MRHNA and CDR2 is SNTAGT in the germline V gene. The V gene lost 6 bases and the J gene lost 4 bases, with 10 bases spanning the gap. The CDR3 DNA reads TGTGCCAGCAGCCGAACGGGGTACAATGAGCAGTTCTTC. This gives the protein CASSRTGYNEQFF.

DNA of the CDR3: TGCGCCAGCAGCTTGTCCGGACTAGCGGGGAAACCCTACAATGAGCAGTTCTTC. Translating it yields CASSLSGLAGKPYNEQFF. The chain joins TRBV5-1 to TRBJ2-1; 12 nucleotides match TRBD2. With V trimmed by 1 base and J by 2 bases, 7 bases remained unmatched. This CDR3 is 18 amino acids long. Germline V gene sequence: CDR1 SGHRS, CDR2 YFSETQ.